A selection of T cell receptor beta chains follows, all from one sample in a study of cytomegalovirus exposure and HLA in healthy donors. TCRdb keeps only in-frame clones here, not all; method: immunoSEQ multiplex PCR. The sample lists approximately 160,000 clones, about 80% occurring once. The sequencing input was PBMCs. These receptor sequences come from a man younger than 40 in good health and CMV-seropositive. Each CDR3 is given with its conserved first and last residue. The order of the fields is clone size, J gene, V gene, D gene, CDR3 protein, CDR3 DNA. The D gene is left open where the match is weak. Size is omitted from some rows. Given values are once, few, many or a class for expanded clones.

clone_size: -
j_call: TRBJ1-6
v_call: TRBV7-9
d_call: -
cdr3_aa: CASSFQGPYNSPLHF
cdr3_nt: TGTGCCAGCAGCTTCCAGGGGCCCTATAATTCACCCCTCCACTTT

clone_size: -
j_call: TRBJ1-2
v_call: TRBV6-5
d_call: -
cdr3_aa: CASRAGVFNYGYTF
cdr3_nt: TGTGCCAGCAGAGCCGGGGTTTTTAACTATGGCTACACCTTC

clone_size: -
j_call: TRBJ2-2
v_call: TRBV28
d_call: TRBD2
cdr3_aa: CASSSGTSGSGELFF
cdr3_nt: TGTGCCAGCAGTTCCGGGACTAGTGGTTCCGGGGAGCTGTTTTTT

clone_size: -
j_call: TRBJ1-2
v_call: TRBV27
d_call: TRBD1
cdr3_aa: CASSMMTGDYYGYTF
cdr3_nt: TGTGCCAGCAGTATGATGACAGGGGACTACTACGGCTACACCTTC

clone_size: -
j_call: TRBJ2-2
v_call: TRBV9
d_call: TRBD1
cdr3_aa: CASRGSGQEQSNTGELFF
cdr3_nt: TGTGCCAGCAGGGGATCGGGACAGGAGCAATCGAACACCGGGGAGCTGTTTTTT

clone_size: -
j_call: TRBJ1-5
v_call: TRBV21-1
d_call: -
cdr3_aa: CASIHNPRQPQHF
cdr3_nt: TGTGCCAGCATCCATAACCCCAGGCAGCCCCAGCATTTT

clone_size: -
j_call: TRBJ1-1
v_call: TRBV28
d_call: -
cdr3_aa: CASSFGWGGVGTEAFF
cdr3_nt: TGTGCCAGCAGTTTCGGATGGGGGGGGGTAGGCACTGAAGCTTTCTTT

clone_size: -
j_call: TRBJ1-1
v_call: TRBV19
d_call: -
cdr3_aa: CASSIEPGQNTEAFF
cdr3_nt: TGTGCCAGTAGTATAGAACCAGGGCAAAACACTGAAGCTTTCTTT

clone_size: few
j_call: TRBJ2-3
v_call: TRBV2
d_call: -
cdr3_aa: CASSEAGFPTDTQYF
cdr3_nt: TGTGCCAGCAGTGAAGCCGGGTTTCCCACAGATACGCAGTATTTT

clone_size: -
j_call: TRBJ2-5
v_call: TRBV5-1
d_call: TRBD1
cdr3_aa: CASSSDRAETQYF
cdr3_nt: TGCGCCAGCAGCTCGGACAGGGCAGAGACCCAGTACTTC

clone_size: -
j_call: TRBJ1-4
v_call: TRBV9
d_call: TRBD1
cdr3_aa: CASSVDEGAAEKLFF
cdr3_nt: TGTGCCAGCAGCGTAGATGAGGGGGCGGCAGAAAAACTGTTTTTT

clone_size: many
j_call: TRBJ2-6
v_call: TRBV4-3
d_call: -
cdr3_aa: CASSQTASSSGANVLTF
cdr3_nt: TGCGCCAGCAGCCAGACAGCCTCATCCTCTGGGGCCAACGTCCTGACTTTC

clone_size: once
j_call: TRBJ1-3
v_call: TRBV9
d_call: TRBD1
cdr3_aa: CASSSPARGWNTIYF
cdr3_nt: TGTGCCAGCAGCTCCCCTGCCAGGGGGTGGAACACCATATATTTT

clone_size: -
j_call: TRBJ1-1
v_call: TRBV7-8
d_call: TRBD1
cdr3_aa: CASSLNRGGFQNTEAFF
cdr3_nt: TGTGCCAGCAGCTTAAACAGGGGAGGCTTTCAGAACACTGAAGCTTTCTTT

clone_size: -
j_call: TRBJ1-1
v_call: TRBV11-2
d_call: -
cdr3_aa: CASSSRVNTEAFF
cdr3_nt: TGTGCCAGCAGCTCCAGGGTGAACACTGAAGCTTTCTTT

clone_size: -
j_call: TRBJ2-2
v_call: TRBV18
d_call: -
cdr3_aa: CASLQGLRNTGELFF
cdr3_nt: TGTGCCAGCTTGCAGGGGCTCCGAAACACCGGGGAGCTGTTTTTT

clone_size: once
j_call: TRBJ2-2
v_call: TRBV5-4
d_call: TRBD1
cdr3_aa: CASRTTGGRVGELFF
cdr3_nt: TGTGCCAGCAGGACAACAGGGGGCAGGGTCGGGGAGCTGTTTTTT

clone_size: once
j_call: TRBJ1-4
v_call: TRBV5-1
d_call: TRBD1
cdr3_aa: CASSGSPGTGGEKLFF
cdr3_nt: TGCGCCAGCAGCGGAAGCCCGGGGACAGGGGGTGAAAAACTGTTTTTT

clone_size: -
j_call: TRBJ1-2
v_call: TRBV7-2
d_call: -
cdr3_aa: CASSLDGALGGYTF
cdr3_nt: TGTGCCAGCAGCTTAGATGGGGCCCTCGGGGGCTACACCTTC

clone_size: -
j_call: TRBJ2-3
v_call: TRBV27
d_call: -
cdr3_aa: CASSLRSSTDTQYF
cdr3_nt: TGTGCCAGCAGTTTGCGGTCCTCCACAGATACGCAGTATTTT

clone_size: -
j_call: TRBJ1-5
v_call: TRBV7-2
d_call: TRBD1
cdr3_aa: CASSFWDRGRRTTNQPQHF
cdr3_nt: TGTGCCAGCAGCTTTTGGGACAGGGGTCGCCGAACCACGAATCAGCCCCAGCATTTT

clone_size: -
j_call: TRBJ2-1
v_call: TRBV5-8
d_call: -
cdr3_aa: CASSWTGRANEQFF
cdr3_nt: TGTGCCAGCAGCTGGACAGGGAGGGCCAATGAGCAGTTCTTC

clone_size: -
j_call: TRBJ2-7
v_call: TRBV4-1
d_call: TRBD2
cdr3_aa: CASSQTFGRMSSYEQYF
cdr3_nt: TGCGCCAGCAGCCAAACCTTCGGGAGGATGAGCTCCTACGAGCAGTACTTC

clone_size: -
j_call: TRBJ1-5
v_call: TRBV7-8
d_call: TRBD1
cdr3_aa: CASSPGTGNQPQHF
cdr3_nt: TGTGCCAGCAGCCCCGGGACAGGTAACCAGCCCCAGCATTTT

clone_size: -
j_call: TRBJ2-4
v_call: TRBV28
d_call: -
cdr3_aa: CASRNRDLAKNIQYF
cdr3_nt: TGTGCCAGCAGGAACAGGGACCTCGCCAAAAACATTCAGTACTTC

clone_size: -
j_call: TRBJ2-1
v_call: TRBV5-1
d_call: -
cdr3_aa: CASSLGADYNEQFF
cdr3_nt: TGCGCCAGCAGCTTGGGGGCAGACTACAATGAGCAGTTCTTC

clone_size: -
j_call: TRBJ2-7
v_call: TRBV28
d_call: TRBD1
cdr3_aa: CASSPGTGGYEQYF
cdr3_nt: TGTGCCAGCAGTCCCGGGACAGGGGGATACGAGCAGTACTTC

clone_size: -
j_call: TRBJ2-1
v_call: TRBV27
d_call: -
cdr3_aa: CASSSLMGGAYNEQFF
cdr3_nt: TGTGCCAGCAGTAGCCTCATGGGAGGCGCCTACAATGAGCAGTTCTTC

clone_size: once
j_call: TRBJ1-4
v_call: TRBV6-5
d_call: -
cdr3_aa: CASSDQGGEKLFF
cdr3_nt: TGTGCCAGCAGCGATCAGGGTGGGGAAAAACTGTTTTTT

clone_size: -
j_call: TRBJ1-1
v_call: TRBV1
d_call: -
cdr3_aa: CTSSPRDRDTEAFF
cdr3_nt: TGCACCAGCAGCCCCCGGGACAGGGACACTGAAGCTTTCTTT

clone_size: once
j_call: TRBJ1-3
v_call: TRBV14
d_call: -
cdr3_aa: CASSQDSPSSGNTIYF
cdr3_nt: TGTGCCAGCAGCCAGGACAGCCCGAGCTCTGGAAACACCATATATTTT

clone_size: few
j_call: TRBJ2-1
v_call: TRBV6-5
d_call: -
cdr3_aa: CASSPSFNEQFF
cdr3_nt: TGTGCCAGCAGCCCCTCTTTCAATGAGCAGTTCTTC

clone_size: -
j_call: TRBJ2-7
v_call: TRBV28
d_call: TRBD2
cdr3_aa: CASNPGVAGSYEQYF
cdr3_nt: TGTGCCAGCAACCCCGGGGTAGCGGGGTCATACGAGCAGTACTTC

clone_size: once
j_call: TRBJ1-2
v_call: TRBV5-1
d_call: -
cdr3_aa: CASSVSLTPYGYTF
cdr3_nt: TGCGCCAGCAGCGTCAGTCTTACGCCCTATGGCTACACCTTC

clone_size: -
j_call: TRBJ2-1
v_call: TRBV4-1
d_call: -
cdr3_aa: CASSLDFYNEQFF
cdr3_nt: TGCGCCAGCAGCCTGGACTTTTACAATGAGCAGTTCTTC

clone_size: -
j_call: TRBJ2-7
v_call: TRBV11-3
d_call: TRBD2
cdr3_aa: CASSLRGAGGYEQYF
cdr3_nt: TGTGCCAGCAGCTTACGAGGAGCGGGGGGTTACGAGCAGTACTTC

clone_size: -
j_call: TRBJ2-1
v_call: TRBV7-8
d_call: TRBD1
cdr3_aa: CASSRYPQGGSYNEQFF
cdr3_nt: TGTGCCAGCAGCCGGTATCCACAGGGGGGTTCCTACAATGAGCAGTTCTTC

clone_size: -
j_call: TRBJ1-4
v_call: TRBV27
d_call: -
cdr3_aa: CASSPGRVYSEKLFF
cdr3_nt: TGTGCCAGCAGTCCGGGGAGGGTGTATAGTGAAAAACTGTTTTTT

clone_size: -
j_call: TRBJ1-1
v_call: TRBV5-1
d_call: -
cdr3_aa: CASSQRGGRGNTEAFF
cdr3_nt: TGCGCCAGCAGCCAACGCGGCGGGAGGGGGAACACTGAAGCTTTCTTT

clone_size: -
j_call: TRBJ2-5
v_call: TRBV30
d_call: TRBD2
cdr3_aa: CAWSNVAGVQETQYF
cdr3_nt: TGTGCCTGGAGTAATGTAGCGGGGGTGCAAGAGACCCAGTACTTC

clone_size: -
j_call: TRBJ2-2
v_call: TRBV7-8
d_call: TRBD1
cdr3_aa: CASSLGTGLAGELFF
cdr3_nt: TGTGCCAGCAGCTTAGGGACAGGGTTGGCCGGGGAGCTGTTTTTT

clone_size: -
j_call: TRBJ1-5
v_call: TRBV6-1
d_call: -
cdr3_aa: CASREHSNQPQHF
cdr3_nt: TGTGCCAGCAGGGAACATAGCAATCAGCCCCAGCATTTT

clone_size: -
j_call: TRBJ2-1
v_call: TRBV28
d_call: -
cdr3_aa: CASSSPNNEQFF
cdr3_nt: TGTGCCAGCAGTTCCCCCAACAATGAGCAGTTCTTC

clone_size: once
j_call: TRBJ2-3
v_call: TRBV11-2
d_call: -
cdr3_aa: CASSPRRDTQYF
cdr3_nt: TGTGCCAGCAGCCCCCGGCGGGATACGCAGTATTTT

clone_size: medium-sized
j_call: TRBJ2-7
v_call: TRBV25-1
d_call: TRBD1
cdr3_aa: CASSENKGQGAYEQYF
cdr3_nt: TGTGCCAGCAGTGAAAACAAAGGACAGGGGGCCTACGAGCAGTACTTC

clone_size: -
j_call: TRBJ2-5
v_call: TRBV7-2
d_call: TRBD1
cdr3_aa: CASSLDRKETQYF
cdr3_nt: TGTGCCAGCAGCTTGGACAGGAAAGAGACCCAGTACTTC

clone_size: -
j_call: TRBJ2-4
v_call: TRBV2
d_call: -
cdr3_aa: CASSDLAALAKNSQYF
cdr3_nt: TGTGCCAGCAGCGACCTAGCAGCTCTAGCCAAAAACAGTCAGTACTTC

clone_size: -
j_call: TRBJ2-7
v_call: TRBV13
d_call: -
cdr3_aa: CASSWVDSPTEQYF
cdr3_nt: TGTGCCAGCAGCTGGGTCGACAGTCCTACGGAGCAGTACTTC

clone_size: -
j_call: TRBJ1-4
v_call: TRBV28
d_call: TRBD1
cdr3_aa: CASSRQGRGLWGEKLFF
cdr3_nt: TGTGCCAGCAGCCGACAGGGAAGGGGCCTTTGGGGTGAAAAACTGTTTTTT

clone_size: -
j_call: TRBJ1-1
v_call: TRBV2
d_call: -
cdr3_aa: CASSEVRGMNTEAFF
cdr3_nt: TGTGCCAGCAGTGAAGTGCGGGGAATGAACACTGAAGCTTTCTTT

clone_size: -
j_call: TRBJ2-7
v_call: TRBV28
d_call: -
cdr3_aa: CASSFGLSYEQYF
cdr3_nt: TGTGCCAGCAGTTTCGGACTATCCTACGAGCAGTACTTC

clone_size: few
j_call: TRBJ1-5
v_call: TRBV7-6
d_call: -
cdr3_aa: CASSLGGGGSNQPQHF
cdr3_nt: TGTGCCAGCAGCTTAGGGGGGGGAGGAAGCAATCAGCCCCAGCATTTT

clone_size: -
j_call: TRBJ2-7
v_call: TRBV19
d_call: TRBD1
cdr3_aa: CASSSRQGGVYEQYF
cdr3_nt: TGTGCCAGTAGTTCGCGACAGGGGGGAGTGTACGAGCAGTACTTC

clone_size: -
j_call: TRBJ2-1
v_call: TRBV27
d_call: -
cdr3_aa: CASSFGRVSYNEQFF
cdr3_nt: TGTGCCAGCAGTTTTGGCAGGGTCTCCTACAATGAGCAGTTCTTC

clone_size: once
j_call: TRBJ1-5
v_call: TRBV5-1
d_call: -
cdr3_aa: CASTLIKSGVTPAQHF
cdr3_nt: TGCGCCAGCACTCTAATTAAATCGGGGGTGACTCCGGCCCAGCATTTT

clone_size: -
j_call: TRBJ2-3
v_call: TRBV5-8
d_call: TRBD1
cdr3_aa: CASSLVAGGDTDTQYF
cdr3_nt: TGTGCCAGCAGCTTGGTCGCAGGGGGAGACACAGATACGCAGTATTTT

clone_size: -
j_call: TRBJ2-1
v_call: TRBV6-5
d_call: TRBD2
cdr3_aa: CASSSSGPYNEQFF
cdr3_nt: TGTGCCAGCAGTTCTAGCGGGCCCTACAATGAGCAGTTCTTC

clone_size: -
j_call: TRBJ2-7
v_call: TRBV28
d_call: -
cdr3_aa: CASSLRATEQYF
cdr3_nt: TGTGCCAGCAGTTTACGAGCGACGGAGCAGTACTTC

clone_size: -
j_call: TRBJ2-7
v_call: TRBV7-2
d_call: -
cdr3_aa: CASSLDGDSYEQYF
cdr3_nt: TGTGCCAGCAGCTTAGACGGGGACTCCTACGAGCAGTACTTC

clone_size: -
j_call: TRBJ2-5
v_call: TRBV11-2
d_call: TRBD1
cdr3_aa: CASSFRDSQETQYF
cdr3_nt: TGTGCCAGCAGCTTCCGGGACAGCCAAGAGACCCAGTACTTC